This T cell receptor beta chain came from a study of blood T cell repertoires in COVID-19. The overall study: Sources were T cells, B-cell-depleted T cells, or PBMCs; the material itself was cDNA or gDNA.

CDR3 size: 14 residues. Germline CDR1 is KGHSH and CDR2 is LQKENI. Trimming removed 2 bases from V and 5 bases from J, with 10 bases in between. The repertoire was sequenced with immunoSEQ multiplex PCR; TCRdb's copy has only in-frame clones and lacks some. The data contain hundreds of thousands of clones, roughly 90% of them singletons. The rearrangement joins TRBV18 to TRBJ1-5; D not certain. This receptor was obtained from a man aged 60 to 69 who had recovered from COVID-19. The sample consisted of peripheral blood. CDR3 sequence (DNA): TGTGCCAGCTCACCAAGTTTCGAGGATCAGCCCCAGCATTTT. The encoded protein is CASSPSFEDQPQHF.